The present T cell receptor (beta chain) was sequenced within a study of shared clonotypes between healthy human individuals. The table came from immunoSEQ multiplex PCR; TCRdb's copy has only in-frame clones and leaves some out. Of 400,000 to 600,000 clones in the sample, more than 95% were seen once. Germline V gene data show CDR1 as MDHEN and CDR2 as SYDVKM. CDR3 length: 15 amino acids. The V and J ends lost 3 bases and 2 bases, in that order; junction bases with no gene match: 6. Comments on this clone: Its target is unknown.

Regarding the study as a whole: Generation of non-shared clonotypes was less probable than generation of clonotypes shared by all four donors. For naive CD4 cells, roughly 4.6% of clonotypes were shared across a handful of donors.

This chain links TRBV28 with TRBJ1-2; 7 bases are shared with TRBD1. The sequencing sample was made of naive CD4+ T cells sorted from blood. Sample subset: CD45RA+ positively selected. The sequence derives from a woman aged 25-40 years in good health. Here the CDR3 DNA reads TGTGCCAGCAGTTTTTCGGGACAGAAAAACTATGGCTACACCTTC. Amino acids: CASSFSGQKNYGYTF.